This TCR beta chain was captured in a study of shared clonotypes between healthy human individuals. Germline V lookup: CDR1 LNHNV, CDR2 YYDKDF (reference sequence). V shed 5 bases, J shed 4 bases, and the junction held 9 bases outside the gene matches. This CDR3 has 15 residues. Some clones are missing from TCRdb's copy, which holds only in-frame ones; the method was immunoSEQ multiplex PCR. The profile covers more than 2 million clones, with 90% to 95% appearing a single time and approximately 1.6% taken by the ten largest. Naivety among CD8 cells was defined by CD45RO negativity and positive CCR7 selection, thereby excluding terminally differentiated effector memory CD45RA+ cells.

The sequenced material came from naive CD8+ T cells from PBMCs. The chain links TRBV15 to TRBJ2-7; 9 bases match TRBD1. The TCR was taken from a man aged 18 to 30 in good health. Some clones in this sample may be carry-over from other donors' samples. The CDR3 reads CATSAGDREFYEQYF. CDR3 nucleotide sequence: TGTGCCACCAGCGCAGGGGACAGGGAATTTTACGAGCAGTACTTC.